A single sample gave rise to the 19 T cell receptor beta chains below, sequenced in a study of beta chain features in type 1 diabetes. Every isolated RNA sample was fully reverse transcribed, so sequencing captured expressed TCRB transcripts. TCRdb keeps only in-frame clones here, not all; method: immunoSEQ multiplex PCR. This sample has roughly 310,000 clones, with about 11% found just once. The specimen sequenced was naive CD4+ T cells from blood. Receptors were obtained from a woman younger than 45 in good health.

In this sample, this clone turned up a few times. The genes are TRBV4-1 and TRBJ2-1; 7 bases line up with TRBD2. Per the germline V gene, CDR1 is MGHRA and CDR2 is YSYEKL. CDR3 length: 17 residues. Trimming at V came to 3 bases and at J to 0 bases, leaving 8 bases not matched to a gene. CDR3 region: CASSHIPAGSSYNEQFF. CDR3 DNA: TGCGCCAGCAGCCACATCCCAGCGGGAAGCTCCTACAATGAGCAGTTCTTC.

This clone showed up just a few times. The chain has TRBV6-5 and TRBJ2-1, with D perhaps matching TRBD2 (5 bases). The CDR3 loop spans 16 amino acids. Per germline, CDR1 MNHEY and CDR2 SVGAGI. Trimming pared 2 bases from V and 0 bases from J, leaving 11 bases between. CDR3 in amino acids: CASSYRRTGSYNEQFF. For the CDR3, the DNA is TGTGCCAGCAGTTACCGAAGGACTGGCTCCTACAATGAGCAGTTCTTC.

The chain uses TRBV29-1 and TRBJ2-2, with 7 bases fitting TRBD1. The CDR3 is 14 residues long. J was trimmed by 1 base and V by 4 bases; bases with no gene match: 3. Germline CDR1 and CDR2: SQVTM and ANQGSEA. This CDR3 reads CSVGRQGNTGELFF. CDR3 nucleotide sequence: TGCAGCGTTGGGAGACAGGGGAACACCGGGGAGCTGTTTTTT.

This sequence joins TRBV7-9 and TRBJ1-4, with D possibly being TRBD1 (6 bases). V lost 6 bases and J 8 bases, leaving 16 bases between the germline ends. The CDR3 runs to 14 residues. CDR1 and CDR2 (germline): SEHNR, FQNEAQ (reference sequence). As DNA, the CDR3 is TGTGCCAGCAGTCCAACAGGGAATAGCGAAAAACTGTTTTTT. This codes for CASSPTGNSEKLFF.

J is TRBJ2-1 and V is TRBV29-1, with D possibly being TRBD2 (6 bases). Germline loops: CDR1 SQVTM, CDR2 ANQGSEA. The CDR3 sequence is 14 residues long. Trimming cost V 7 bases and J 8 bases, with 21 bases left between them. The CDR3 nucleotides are TGCAGCGGTGGAGGGACTGGTCATGGTTATGAGCAGTTCTTC. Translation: CSGGGTGHGYEQFF.

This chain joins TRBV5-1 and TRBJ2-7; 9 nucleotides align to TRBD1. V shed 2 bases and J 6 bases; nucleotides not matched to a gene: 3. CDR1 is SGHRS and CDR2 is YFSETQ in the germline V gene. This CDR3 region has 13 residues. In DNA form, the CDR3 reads TGCGCCAGCAGCTTACAGGGGGCTGCCGAGCAGTACTTC. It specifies CASSLQGAAEQYF.

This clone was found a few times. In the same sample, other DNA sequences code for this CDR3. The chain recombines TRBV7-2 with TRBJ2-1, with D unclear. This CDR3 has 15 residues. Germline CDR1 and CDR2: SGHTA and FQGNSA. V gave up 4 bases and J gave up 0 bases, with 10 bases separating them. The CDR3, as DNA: TGTGCCAGCAGCTCATCTCCGAGCTCCTACAATGAGCAGTTCTTC. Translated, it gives CASSSSPSSYNEQFF.

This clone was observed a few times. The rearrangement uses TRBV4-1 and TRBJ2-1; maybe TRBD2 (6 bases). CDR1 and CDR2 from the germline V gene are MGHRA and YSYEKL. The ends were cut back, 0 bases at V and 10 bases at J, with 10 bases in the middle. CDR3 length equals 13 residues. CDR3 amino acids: CASSQDRAGEQFF. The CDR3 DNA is TGCGCCAGCAGCCAAGATAGGGCGGGAGAGCAGTTCTTC.

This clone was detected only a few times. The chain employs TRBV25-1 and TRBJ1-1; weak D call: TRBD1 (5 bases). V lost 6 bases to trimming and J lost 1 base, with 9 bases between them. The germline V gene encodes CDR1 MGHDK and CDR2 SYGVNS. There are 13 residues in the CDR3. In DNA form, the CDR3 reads TGTGCCAGCAGAACAGGAGCGAACACTGAAGCTTTCTTT. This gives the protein CASRTGANTEAFF.

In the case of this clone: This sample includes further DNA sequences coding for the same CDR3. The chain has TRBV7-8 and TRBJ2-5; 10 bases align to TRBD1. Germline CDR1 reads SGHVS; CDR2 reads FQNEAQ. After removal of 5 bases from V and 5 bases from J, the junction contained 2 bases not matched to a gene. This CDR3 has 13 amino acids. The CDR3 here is CASSRDRGETQYF. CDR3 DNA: TGTGCCAGCAGCCGGGACAGGGGTGAGACCCAGTACTTC.

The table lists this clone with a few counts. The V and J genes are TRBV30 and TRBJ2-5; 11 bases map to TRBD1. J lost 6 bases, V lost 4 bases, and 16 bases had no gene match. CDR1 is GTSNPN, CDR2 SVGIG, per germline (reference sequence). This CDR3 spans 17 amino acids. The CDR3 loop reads CAWTPSGTGGPGQTQYF. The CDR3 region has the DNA TGTGCCTGGACTCCATCCGGGACAGGGGGACCGGGGCAGACCCAGTACTTC. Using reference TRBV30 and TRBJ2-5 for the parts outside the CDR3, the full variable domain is SQTIHQWPATLVQPVGSPLSLECTVEGTSNPNLYWYRQAAGRGLQLLFYSVGIGQISSEVPQNLSASRPQDRQFILSSKKLLLSDSGFYLCAWTPSGTGGPGQTQYFGPGTRLLVL.

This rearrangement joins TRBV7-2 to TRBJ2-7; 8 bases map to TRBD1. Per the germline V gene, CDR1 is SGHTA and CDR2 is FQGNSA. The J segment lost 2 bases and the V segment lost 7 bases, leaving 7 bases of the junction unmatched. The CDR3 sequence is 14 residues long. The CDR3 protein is CASTPGQATYEQYF. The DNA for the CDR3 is TGTGCCAGCACGCCGGGACAGGCAACCTACGAGCAGTACTTC.

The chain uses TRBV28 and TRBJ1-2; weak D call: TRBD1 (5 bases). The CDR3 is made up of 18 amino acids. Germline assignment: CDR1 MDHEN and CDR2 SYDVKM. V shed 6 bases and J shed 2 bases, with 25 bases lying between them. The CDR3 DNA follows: TGTGCCAGCAGCCTAGCGGGACTCCTACTGCGCGGCAACTATGGCTACACCTTC. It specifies CASSLAGLLLRGNYGYTF.

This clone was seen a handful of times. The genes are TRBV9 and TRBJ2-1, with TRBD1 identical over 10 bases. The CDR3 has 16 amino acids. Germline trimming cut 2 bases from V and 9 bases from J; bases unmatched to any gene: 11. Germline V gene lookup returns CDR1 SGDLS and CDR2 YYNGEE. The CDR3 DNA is TGTGCCAGCAGCGTTACCGGGACAGGGGAATGGGGTGAGCAGTTCTTC. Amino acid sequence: CASSVTGTGEWGEQFF.

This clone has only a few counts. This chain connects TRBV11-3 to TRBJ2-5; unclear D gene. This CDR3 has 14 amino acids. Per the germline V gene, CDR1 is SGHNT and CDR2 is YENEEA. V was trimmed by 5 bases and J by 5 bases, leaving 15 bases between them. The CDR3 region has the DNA TGTGCCAGCAGCCCATCAGCAGGATCTGAGACCCAGTACTTC. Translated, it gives CASSPSAGSETQYF.

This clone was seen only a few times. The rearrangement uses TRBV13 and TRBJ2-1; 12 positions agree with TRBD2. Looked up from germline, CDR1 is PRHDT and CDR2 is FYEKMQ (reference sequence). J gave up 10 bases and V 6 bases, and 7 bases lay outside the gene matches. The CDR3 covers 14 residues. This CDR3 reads CASRRGLAGREQFF. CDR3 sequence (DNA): TGTGCCAGCAGACGCGGACTAGCGGGACGGGAGCAGTTCTTC.

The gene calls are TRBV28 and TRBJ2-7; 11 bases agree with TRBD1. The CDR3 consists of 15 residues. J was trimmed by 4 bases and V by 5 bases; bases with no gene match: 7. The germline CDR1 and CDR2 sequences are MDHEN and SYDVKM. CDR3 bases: TGTGCCAGCAGTGATAACCGGGACAGGGGGTACGAGCAGTACTTC. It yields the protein CASSDNRDRGYEQYF. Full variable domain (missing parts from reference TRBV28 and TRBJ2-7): DVKVTQSSRYLVKRTGEKVFLECVQDMDHENMFWYRQDPGLGLRLIYFSYDVKMKEKGDIPEGYSVSREKKERFSLILESASTNQTSMYLCASSDNRDRGYEQYFGPGTRLTVT.

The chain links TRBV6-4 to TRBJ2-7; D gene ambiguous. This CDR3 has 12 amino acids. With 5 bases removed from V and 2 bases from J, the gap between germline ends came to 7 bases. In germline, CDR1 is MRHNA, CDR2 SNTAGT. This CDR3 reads CASSPLTYEQYF. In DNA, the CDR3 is TGTGCCAGCAGTCCTCTAACCTACGAGCAGTACTTC.

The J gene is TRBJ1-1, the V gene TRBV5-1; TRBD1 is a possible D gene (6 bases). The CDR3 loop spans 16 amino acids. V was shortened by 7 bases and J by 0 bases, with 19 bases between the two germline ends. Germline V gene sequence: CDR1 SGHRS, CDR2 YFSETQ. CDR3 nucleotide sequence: TGCGCCAGCGCCTTTCAACCGGACAGTATGAACACTGAAGCTTTCTTT. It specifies CASAFQPDSMNTEAFF.